Each of the 28 T cell receptor beta chains below was sequenced from the same sample in a study of CD8+CD57+ T cells in acquired aplastic anemia. Sequenced patients had shown CD8+CD57+ cell expansion by flow cytometry. For CDR3 and TCR beta VDJ profiling, genomic DNA was the template used. TCRdb redid the calling of the reads with MiXCR, one entry per CDR3 protein. In the table there are about 160,000 distinct CDR3 sequences, roughly half of which are singletons. The sequenced sample consisted of sorted CD4+, CD8+, or CD8+CD57+ T cells (not recorded which) from PBMCs. All receptors derive from a human donor with aplastic anemia.

This clonotype was detected many times. The chain employs TRBV5-5 and TRBJ2-1; D remains ambiguous. Germline lookup yields CDR1 SGHKS and CDR2 YYEKEE (reference sequence). This CDR3 comprises 15 residues. The V gene lost 0 bases and the J gene lost 7 bases, with 14 bases spanning the gap. The CDR3 reads CASSLGSLGANEQFF. CDR3 DNA: TGTGCCAGCAGCTTGGGGAGCCTCGGTGCTAATGAGCAGTTCTTC.

Ten or more counts support this clonotype. The chain couples TRBV9 to TRBJ2-3; D remains unclear. Trimming took off 2 bases at V and 0 bases at J, with 13 bases between the two ends. The CDR3 extends over 16 amino acids. From germline, CDR1 is SGDLS and CDR2 YYNGEE. The CDR3 bases are TGTGCCAGCAGCGTTTCGGATTTCCAAAGCACAGATACGCAGTATTTT. Its translation is CASSVSDFQSTDTQYF. Looking up the rest from reference TRBV9 and TRBJ2-3 gives the full variable domain: DSGVTQTPKHLITATGQRVTLRCSPRSGDLSVYWYQQSLDQGLQFLIQYYNGEERAKGNILERFSAQQFPDLHSELNLSSLELGDSALYFCASSVSDFQSTDTQYFGPGTRLTVL.

A note on this clonotype: This CDR3 is missing its conserved last phenylalanine or tryptophan, likely due to a read error. The chain couples TRBV20-1 to TRBJ2-1; D gene unclear. CDR1 and CDR2 (germline): DFQATT, SNEGSKA (reference sequence). V lost 0 bases, J lost 0 bases, and 9 bases lay in between. The CDR3 is 15 amino acids. CDR3 nucleotides: TGCAGTGCTAGAGAGAGAGCTGGCTCCTACAATGAGCAGTTCCTC. The encoded protein is CSARERAGSYNEQFL.

Comments on this clonotype: Germline and junction disagree at one end, which may indicate a read error. This chain joins TRBV10-3 and TRBJ1-3; maybe TRBD1 (5 bases). The CDR3 loop spans 12 amino acids. The germline gives CDR1 ENHRY, CDR2 SYGVKD. The CDR3 DNA sequence: TGTGCCAGCAGAGGGGCTGGAAACAGCATATATTTT. It specifies CASRGAGNSIYF.

About this clonotype: The junction departs from the called germline gene at one end, perhaps through a read error. CDR3 protein: CATSELGQGPPWQPQHF. The CDR3 nucleotides read TGTGCCACCAGTGAACTGGGACAGGGGCCTCCCTGGCAGCCCCAGCATTTT. The V call is TRBV2, the J call TRBJ1-5; 10 bases align to TRBD1. CDR3 length: 17 amino acids. Germline CDR1 and CDR2: SNHLY and FYNNEI.

This clonotype was counted a few times. The chain joins TRBV20-1 to TRBJ1-6; tentatively, D is TRBD1 (5 bases). Germline CDR1 reads DFQATT; CDR2 reads SNEGSKA (reference sequence). The CDR3 length is 14 residues. Trimming took off 3 bases at V and 6 bases at J, with 12 bases between the two ends. CDR3 nucleotide sequence: TGCAGTGCTAGTCGGCAGGGCGGTAATTCACCCCTCCACTTT. Protein product: CSASRQGGNSPLHF.

The sample holds a few counts of this clonotype. The V call is TRBV15, the J call TRBJ2-5, with D unresolved. The V gene's germline CDR1 is LNHNV and CDR2 YYDKDF (reference sequence). The V end lost 1 base, the J end lost 2 bases, and 5 bases lay between the germline ends. This CDR3 is built from 13 residues. CDR3 sequence (DNA): TGTGCCACCAGCAGAGCAGTACAAGAGACCCAGTACTTC. Translated, it gives CATSRAVQETQYF.

There are a few counts of this clonotype. V is TRBV10-3 and J is TRBJ2-1, with 7 bases matching TRBD1. Trimming removed 0 bases from V and 7 bases from J; junction bases left unmatched: 6. Germline-derived CDR1 and CDR2 are ENHRY and SYGVKD. This CDR3 contains 15 residues. For the CDR3, the DNA is TGTGCCATCAGTGAGTCACACACAGGGGCGAATGAGCAGTTCTTC. Translating gives CAISESHTGANEQFF.

This clonotype was counted a single time. A much larger clone differs from this one at a single base, so this may be a read error. V gene TRBV4-1 combines with J gene TRBJ2-2, with D perhaps being TRBD1 or TRBD2 (7 bases each). The CDR3 has 15 amino acids. Germline V CDR1 and CDR2: MGHRA, YSYEKL. CDR3 protein: CASSQVPSAGGELSF. The CDR3 DNA is TGCGCCAGCAGCCAAGTGCCTTCGGCAGGGGGGGAGCTGTCTTTT.

Worth noting for this clonotype: A much larger clone lies one base from this, so it may be a read error. V is TRBV15 and J is TRBJ1-2; TRBD1 aligns across 10 bases. Trimming removed 5 bases from V and 6 bases from J; junction bases left unmatched: 9. The CDR3 has 15 amino acids. Germline CDR1 is LNHNV and CDR2 is YYDKDF (reference sequence). Here the CDR3 DNA reads TGTGCCACCAGCTTAGGGGGACAGGGGACCGATGGCTACACCTTC. Residues: CATSLGGQGTDGYTF.

In its sample, this clonotype was seen many times. The V call is TRBV7-2, the J call TRBJ1-6, with TRBD1 as a possible D gene (6 bases). The CDR3 loop spans 15 amino acids. Per germline, CDR1 SGHTA and CDR2 FQGNSA. V was cut by 1 base and J by 7 bases, with 11 bases left in between. The DNA of the CDR3 is TGTGCCAGCAGCTTAGTTCAGGGGCCCAATTCACCCCTCCACTTT. This sequence encodes CASSLVQGPNSPLHF.

This clonotype was picked up many times. This chain joins TRBV7-2 and TRBJ1-1; 7 bases are shared with TRBD1. After removal of 5 bases from V and 4 bases from J, the junction contained 13 bases not matched to a gene. Looked up from germline, CDR1 is SGHTA and CDR2 is FQGNSA. CDR3 length: 16 amino acids. DNA for the CDR3: TGTGCCAGCAGCCGACCCACAGGGGTATTGAGCACTGAAGCTTTCTTT. This encodes CASSRPTGVLSTEAFF. The full variable domain, rest sourced from reference TRBV7-2 and TRBJ1-1, is GAGVSQSPSNKVTEKGKDVELRCDPISGHTALYWYRQSLGQGLEFLIYFQGNSAPDKSGLPSDRFSAERTGGSVSTLTIQRTQQEDSAVYLCASSRPTGVLSTEAFFGQGTRLTVV.

At least ten counts were recorded for this clonotype. This chain connects TRBV5-1 to TRBJ1-6; 7 bases are a match to TRBD1. Germline V gene data show CDR1 as SGHRS and CDR2 as YFSETQ. V dropped 4 bases and J dropped 4; count of bases not matched to a gene: 5. The CDR3 extends over 15 amino acids. DNA for the CDR3: TGCGCCAGCAGCCGCGACAGGGCATATAATTCACCCCTCCACTTT. Amino acids: CASSRDRAYNSPLHF. Full variable domain (remainder filled in from reference TRBV5-1 and TRBJ1-6): KAGVTQTPRYLIKTRGQQVTLSCSPISGHRSVSWYQQTPGQGLQFLFEYFSETQRNKGNFPGRFSGRQFSNSRSEMNVSTLELGDSALYLCASSRDRAYNSPLHFGNGTRLTVT.

This clonotype was recorded many times. The rearrangement links TRBV27 to TRBJ1-6, with a weak D call TRBD1 (6 bases). The germline V gene has CDR1 MNHEY and CDR2 SMNVEV (reference sequence). V lost 11 bases and J 5 bases, leaving 7 bases between the germline ends. The CDR3 has 11 amino acids. The CDR3 DNA follows: TGTGCCCAGGGGCATAATTCACCCCTCCACTTT. Its protein product is CAQGHNSPLHF.

Ten or more counts support this clonotype. J is TRBJ1-1 and V is TRBV7-2, with D possibly TRBD1 on 5 matching bases. The CDR3 consists of 14 residues. Trimming pared 7 bases from V and 4 bases from J, leaving 16 bases between. Per germline, CDR1 SGHTA and CDR2 FQGNSA. The CDR3 loop is CASTTPGAFTEAFF. The CDR3 region has the DNA TGTGCCAGCACCACCCCTGGGGCGTTCACTGAAGCTTTCTTT.

The CDR3 loop reads CASSFSGSHEQFF. DNA for the CDR3: TGTGCCAGCAGCTTTAGCGGGAGTCATGAGCAGTTCTTC. V usage is TRBV7-9 and J usage is TRBJ2-1; TRBD2 matches 9 bases. CDR3 length: 13 residues. J was trimmed by 8 bases and V by 3 bases; bases with no gene match: 2. Germline CDR1 is SEHNR and CDR2 is FQNEAQ (reference sequence).

This rearrangement joins TRBV19 to TRBJ1-5, with D possibly matching TRBD1 (5 bases). Trimming removed 1 base from V and 11 bases from J, with 12 bases in between. Germline V CDR1 and CDR2: LNHDA, SQIVND (reference sequence). This CDR3 is 13 amino acids long. CDR3 in amino acids: CASSIGGWETQHF. The CDR3 region has the DNA TGTGCCAGTAGTATAGGGGGGTGGGAGACCCAGCATTTT.

This clonotype was detected many times. The chain joins TRBV6-1 to TRBJ2-6; TRBD1 might be the D (6 bases). This CDR3 contains 17 residues. The V end lost 11 bases, the J end lost 0 bases, and 20 bases lay between the germline ends. Germline loops: CDR1 MNHNS, CDR2 SASEGT. The CDR3 DNA reads TGTGCCGTAACCACAGGGCCGCTGATCTCTGGGGCCAACGTCCTGACTTTC. This translates into CAVTTGPLISGANVLTF.

This clonotype was counted between two and nine times. The chain carries TRBV30 and TRBJ2-3; D is undetermined. This CDR3 spans 14 amino acids. Germline lookup yields CDR1 GTSNPN and CDR2 SVGIG (reference sequence). V was clipped by 2 bases and J by 1 base, with 10 bases between them. CDR3 region: CAWSMGSGTDTQYF. In DNA, the CDR3 is TGTGCCTGGAGTATGGGGTCCGGCACAGATACGCAGTATTTT.

The chain links TRBV2 to TRBJ2-1; perhaps TRBD2 as D (6 bases). The CDR3 consists of 13 residues. V gave up 3 bases and J gave up 9 bases, with 12 bases separating them. From germline, CDR1 is SNHLY and CDR2 FYNNEI. For the CDR3, the DNA is TGTGCCAGCAGTGAGGCGGGATTTGGTGAGCAGTTCTTC. It yields the protein CASSEAGFGEQFF.

Details on this clonotype: A clone one base away is much larger, so this may be a read error. The chain has TRBV5-1 and TRBJ1-1, with 7 bases aligning to TRBD1. CDR3 length equals 15 residues. Trimming cost V 0 bases and J 4 bases; bases outside gene matches: 6. Germline V gene lookup returns CDR1 SGHRS and CDR2 YFSETQ. CDR3: CASSLGAAGGTEAFF. The CDR3 region has the DNA TGCGCCAGCAGCTTGGGGGCGGCAGGGGGCACTGAAGCTTTCTTT.

The V gene is TRBV12-3 or TRBV12-4, the J gene TRBJ1-2, with a possible D match to TRBD1 (5 bases). V gave up 5 bases and J gave up 8 bases, with 18 bases separating them. This CDR3 has 14 residues. The CDR3 sequence: CASSRKGSGGGYTF. In DNA form, the CDR3 reads TGTGCCAGCAGTCGCAAGGGGAGCGGGGGAGGCTACACCTTC.

This sequence joins TRBV24-1 and TRBJ1-4; D may be TRBD1 (6 bases). The ends were cut back, 5 bases at V and 7 bases at J, with 19 bases in the middle. CDR1 and CDR2 from the germline V gene are KGHDR and SFDVKD. The CDR3 runs to 16 residues. The CDR3 DNA reads TGTGCCACCAGTGCCAACCACAGGGCCTGTGGTGAAAAACTGTTTTTT. Amino acid sequence: CATSANHRACGEKLFF.

This clonotype was detected ten times or more. The chain combines TRBV7-2 with TRBJ1-1; D is unresolved. The germline V and J ends were trimmed by 0 bases and 6 bases, with 8 bases remaining between them. The germline V gene has CDR1 SGHTA and CDR2 FQGNSA. The CDR3 is 13 amino acids. The CDR3 protein is CASSLALYAEAFF. Written as DNA, the CDR3 is TGTGCCAGCAGCTTAGCCTTGTATGCTGAAGCTTTCTTT.

CDR3 sequence: CASSPGNSDRGRLAGGPRETQYF. The CDR3 nucleotides read TGTGCCAGCAGTCCAGGGAATTCGGACAGGGGTCGACTAGCGGGAGGGCCACGGGAGACCCAGTACTTC. This sequence joins TRBV25-1 and TRBJ2-5, with 14 bases identical to TRBD2. The CDR3 covers 23 residues. CDR1 MGHDK and CDR2 SYGVNS come from the germline V gene. Unmatched junction bases numbered 28, after V lost 5 bases and J lost 5 bases.

This clonotype was detected ten times or more. The chain links TRBV3-1 to TRBJ2-3; 10 bases fit TRBD2. The ends lost 7 bases at V and 6 bases at J; junction bases unmatched: 4. Germline CDR1 and CDR2: LGHDT and YNNKEL (reference sequence). The CDR3 has 13 residues. CDR3 in DNA: TGTGCCAGCACGACTAGCGGGTATGATACGCAGTATTTT. Its translation: CASTTSGYDTQYF.

There are many counts of this clonotype. A much larger clone differs by one base, so this may be a read error. The J gene is TRBJ2-7, the V gene TRBV29-1, with TRBD2 matching 12 bases. The CDR3 is 15 amino acids. V was clipped by 4 bases and J by 0 bases; unmatched bases: 4. Germline assignment: CDR1 SQVTM and CDR2 ANQGSEA. CDR3 region: CSVALAGGSSYEQYF. In DNA form, the CDR3 reads TGCAGCGTTGCTCTAGCGGGAGGGAGCTCCTACGAGCAGTACTTC.

This clonotype was detected many times. This chain connects TRBV7-9 to TRBJ1-1; 10 bases are a match to TRBD1. The CDR3 is 15 residues long. Germline V gene data show CDR1 as SEHNR and CDR2 as FQNEAQ (reference sequence). Trimming took 5 bases from V and 7 from J; bases not matched to a gene: 10. The CDR3: CASSMGQGNLVEAFF. The CDR3 bases are TGTGCCAGCAGCATGGGACAGGGGAACTTGGTTGAAGCTTTCTTT.